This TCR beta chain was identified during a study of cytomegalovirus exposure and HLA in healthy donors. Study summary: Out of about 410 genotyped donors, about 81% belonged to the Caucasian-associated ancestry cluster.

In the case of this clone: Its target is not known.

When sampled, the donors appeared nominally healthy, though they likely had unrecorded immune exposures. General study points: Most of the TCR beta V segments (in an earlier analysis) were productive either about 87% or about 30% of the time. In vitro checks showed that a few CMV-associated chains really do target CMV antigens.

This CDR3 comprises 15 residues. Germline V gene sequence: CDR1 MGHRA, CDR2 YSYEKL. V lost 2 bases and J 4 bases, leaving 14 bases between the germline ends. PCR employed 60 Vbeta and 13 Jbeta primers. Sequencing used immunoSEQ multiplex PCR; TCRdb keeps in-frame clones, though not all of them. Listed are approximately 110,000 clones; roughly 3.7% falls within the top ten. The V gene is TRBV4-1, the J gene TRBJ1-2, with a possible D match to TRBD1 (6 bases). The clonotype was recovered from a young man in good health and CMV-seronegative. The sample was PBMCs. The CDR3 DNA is TGCGCCAGCAGCCAACGGGGCAGGGGAGCCTATGGCTACACCTTC. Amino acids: CASSQRGRGAYGYTF.